This T cell receptor (beta chain) was documented in a study of T cell repertoires in cytomegalovirus infection. Study in general: Matching HLA type, along with CMV infection, was indicated by public TCR beta signatures. Study-level results: CMV carriers with the relevant HLA were identified by cumulative public TCR beta family frequency. Ex vivo responses were dominated by HLA-C-restricted CMV-specific TCR beta clonotypes.

J was trimmed by 5 bases and V by 1 base; bases with no gene match: 10. The CDR3 runs 17 residues. Looked up from germline, CDR1 is SGHTA and CDR2 is FQGTGA. TCRdb reanalysed the reads using MiXCR and keeps one entry per CDR3 protein. The data show approximately 110,000 distinct CDR3 sequences, 35% to 50% seen once. With respect to this clonotype: Antigen unknown.

This clonotype originated in a human donor in good health (CMV status not recorded). Some clones in this sample may be carry-over from other donors' samples. The specimen was CD8+ T cells from cultured PBMCs, collected from culture after CMV antigen stimulation. V is TRBV7-3 and J is TRBJ2-5, with 10 bases identical to TRBD2. CDR3 nucleotides: TGTGCCAGCAGCTTAAGAGGGAGCGGGGGGGGAGGGGAGACCCAGTACTTC. The encoded protein is CASSLRGSGGGGETQYF.